Presented here are 31 T cell receptor beta chains from one specimen sequenced in a study of naive and memory T cell subsets. Regarding the study as a whole: Especially in CD8 cells, naive repertoires contained a few larger clonotypes, possibly CD45RA-re-expressing memory cells.

The antigens these receptors bind are not known. An equimolar mix of two oligonucleotides served as the beta constant-region primer for TRBC1 and TRBC2. Ligated cDNA was amplified by four rounds of PCR with nested alpha and beta constant-region primers and SP2. TCRdb analysed the UMI-ligation and nested PCR reads with MiXCR anew, one entry per CDR3 protein. The data contain about 140,000 distinct CDR3 sequences, approximately 21% of them singletons. The material sequenced was naive CD8+ T cells from blood. Receptors were obtained from a human donor in good health.

This clonotype appeared once. The V gene is TRBV5-1, the J gene TRBJ2-5; D is unresolved. V was clipped by 0 bases and J by 5 bases, with 17 bases between them. Per germline, CDR1 SGHRS and CDR2 YFSETQ. The CDR3 has 16 amino acids. In nucleotides, the CDR3 is TGCGCCAGCAGCTTGGTTTTGAGCCGTGGATGGGAGACCCAGTACTTC. Its translation is CASSLVLSRGWETQYF.

This clonotype has only a few counts. The V gene is TRBV19, the J gene TRBJ1-2; D is undetermined. Germline loops: CDR1 LNHDA, CDR2 SQIVND (reference sequence). This CDR3 has 14 amino acids. V lost 3 bases to trimming and J lost 4 bases, with 12 bases between them. The CDR3 DNA reads TGTGCCAGTAGTATTGACGGATGGGTCTATGGCTACACCTTC. Protein sequence: CASSIDGWVYGYTF.

V usage is TRBV20-1 and J usage is TRBJ2-1; D perhaps matches TRBD2 (7 bases). The CDR3 runs 15 residues. Trimming removed 4 bases at V and 2 bases at J, with 15 bases between. From germline, CDR1 is DFQATT and CDR2 SNEGSKA (reference sequence). The CDR3 sequence: CSAMGTRGAYNEQFF. CDR3 nucleotide sequence: TGCAGTGCTATGGGGACACGGGGGGCCTACAATGAGCAGTTCTTC.

The gene calls are TRBV15 and TRBJ1-5, with 10 bases identical to TRBD1. The CDR3 is 16 residues long. The germline V gene encodes CDR1 LNHNV and CDR2 YYDKDF (reference sequence). Germline trimming cut 0 bases from V and 6 bases from J; bases unmatched to any gene: 5. The CDR3 DNA follows: TGTGCCACCAGCAGAGAGACAGGGGGCGAGTTTCAGCCCCAGCATTTT. Protein product: CATSRETGGEFQPQHF.

This clonotype was detected only a few times. The chain is built from TRBV20-1 and TRBJ2-1; possibly TRBD1 or TRBD2 for D (6 bases each). Germline V CDR1 and CDR2: DFQATT, SNEGSKA (reference sequence). The CDR3 runs to 15 residues. The ends were cut back, 1 base at V and 8 bases at J, with 18 bases in the middle. The CDR3 spells CSARGGGGIIDEQFF. The CDR3 region has the DNA TGCAGTGCTAGAGGTGGGGGCGGGATAATCGATGAGCAGTTCTTC.

The chain carries TRBV7-9 and TRBJ2-1; D unclear. Germline V gives CDR1 SEHNR, CDR2 FQNEAQ (reference sequence). The CDR3 is made up of 14 amino acids. Trimming shortened V by 3 bases and J by 9 bases, and 15 bases separated the two germline ends. CDR3: CASSFVERLGEQFF. CDR3 DNA sequence: TGTGCCAGCAGCTTTGTGGAGCGTCTCGGTGAGCAGTTCTTC.

The genes are TRBV7-8 and TRBJ2-7; 9 bases align to TRBD1. V trimming: 8 bases; J trimming: 3 bases; junction bases outside the gene matches: 8. The CDR3 runs 14 residues. In germline, CDR1 is SGHVS, CDR2 FQNEAQ. In DNA form, the CDR3 reads TGTGCCAGCCTCCCGGAGGGACAGGGCTACGAGCAGTACTTC. It translates to CASLPEGQGYEQYF.

A few counts support this clonotype. The chain couples TRBV6-1 to TRBJ2-7; the D gene could be TRBD1 or TRBD2 (5 bases each). The V end was cut by 8 bases, the J end by 4 bases, with 21 bases between. This CDR3 is built from 15 residues. The germline gives CDR1 MNHNS, CDR2 SASEGT. CDR3 loop: CASETEGQGRYEQYF. CDR3 DNA sequence: TGTGCCAGCGAAACCGAGGGGCAGGGACGATACGAGCAGTACTTC.

The gene calls are TRBV3-1 and TRBJ1-1; unclear D gene. CDR1 is LGHDT, CDR2 YNNKEL, per germline (reference sequence). The ends were cut back, 0 bases at V and 4 bases at J, with 9 bases in the middle. CDR3 size: 14 residues. The CDR3 DNA follows: TGTGCCAGCAGCCAAGATTGGGCGGGCACTGAAGCTTTCTTT. This sequence encodes CASSQDWAGTEAFF.

The genes are TRBV29-1 and TRBJ1-2; tentative D call: TRBD1 (5 bases). With 4 bases removed from V and 6 bases from J, the gap between germline ends came to 12 bases. The CDR3 runs to 12 residues. Per the germline V gene, CDR1 is SQVTM and CDR2 is ANQGSEA. In DNA, the CDR3 is TGCAGCGTTGCAGCCCGGGGCCATGGCTACACCTTC. Residues: CSVAARGHGYTF. Full variable domain (missing parts from reference TRBV29-1 and TRBJ1-2): SAVISQKPSRDICQRGTSLTIQCQVDSQVTMMFWYRQQPGQSLTLIATANQGSEATYESGFVIDKFPISRPNLTFSTLTVSNMSPEDSSIYLCSVAARGHGYTFGSGTRLTVV.

The rearrangement links TRBV12-3 or TRBV12-4 to TRBJ1-2, with D possibly matching TRBD1 (6 bases). The CDR3 spans 14 residues. The V end was cut by 5 bases, the J end by 3 bases, with 13 bases between. CDR3 protein: CASSTGMSDYGYTF. CDR3 in DNA: TGTGCCAGCAGTACAGGGATGTCGGACTATGGCTACACCTTC.

There are a few counts of this clonotype. The J gene is TRBJ2-1, the V gene TRBV19, with D unclear. Trimming took 11 bases from V and 1 from J, leaving 6 bases between them. The CDR3 sequence is 11 residues long. Germline CDR1 LNHDA, CDR2 SQIVND (reference sequence). CDR3: CAVGSYNEQFF. The DNA of the CDR3 is TGTGCCGTGGGATCCTACAATGAGCAGTTCTTC. Using reference TRBV19 and TRBJ2-1 for the parts outside the CDR3, the full variable domain is DGGITQSPKYLFRKEGQNVTLSCEQNLNHDAMYWYRQDPGQGLRLIYYSQIVNDFQKGDIAEGYSVSREKKESFPLTVTSAQKNPTAFYLCAVGSYNEQFFGPGTRLTVL.

A few counts support this clonotype. The gene calls are TRBV19 and TRBJ2-1, with 10 bases lining up with TRBD2. Germline V gene lookup returns CDR1 LNHDA and CDR2 SQIVND (reference sequence). Trimming removed 6 bases from V and 1 base from J; junction bases left unmatched: 9. This CDR3 has 17 residues. CDR3 sequence (DNA): TGTGCCAGTAGCCGTATAACTAGCGGGATTTCCTACAATGAGCAGTTCTTC. Translating gives CASSRITSGISYNEQFF. Using reference TRBV19 and TRBJ2-1 for the parts outside the CDR3, the full variable domain is DGGITQSPKYLFRKEGQNVTLSCEQNLNHDAMYWYRQDPGQGLRLIYYSQIVNDFQKGDIAEGYSVSREKKESFPLTVTSAQKNPTAFYLCASSRITSGISYNEQFFGPGTRLTVL.

The chain employs TRBV24-1 and TRBJ1-5; 9 nucleotides agree with TRBD1. Germline V lookup: CDR1 KGHDR, CDR2 SFDVKD. The CDR3 is 14 residues long. The trim removed 4 bases at V and 5 bases at J, leaving 2 bases unmatched. The CDR3 nucleotides read TGTGCCACCAGTGAGGGACAGGGATATCAGCCCCAGCATTTT. Protein sequence: CATSEGQGYQPQHF.

This clonotype was picked up a small number of times. V is TRBV20-1 and J is TRBJ2-7; 7 bases map to TRBD1. Germline V gene data show CDR1 as DFQATT and CDR2 as SNEGSKA (reference sequence). CDR3 length equals 13 residues. The junction had 4 bases not matched to a gene; V was cut back by 5 bases and J by 0 bases. This chain's CDR3 is CSALGQTSYEQYF. CDR3 nucleotide sequence: TGCAGTGCTTTGGGACAGACCTCCTACGAGCAGTACTTC.

This clonotype has a count of ten or more. This CDR3 is CSVNKENYGYTF. The CDR3 coding sequence is TGCAGCGTTAACAAAGAAAACTATGGCTACACCTTC. The chain uses TRBV29-1 and TRBJ1-2; D not resolved. CDR1 and CDR2 from the germline V gene are SQVTM and ANQGSEA. V lost 5 bases to trimming and J lost 2 bases, with 9 bases between them. The CDR3 extends over 12 amino acids.

This clonotype came up a few times. This chain connects TRBV6-2 or TRBV6-3 to TRBJ2-3; 7 bases line up with TRBD2. Germline CDR1 MNHEY, CDR2 SVGEGT. This CDR3 is 14 amino acids long. The junction had 6 bases not matched to a gene; V was cut back by 7 bases and J by 2 bases. This chain's CDR3 is CASIAGTTTDTQYF. Written as DNA, the CDR3 is TGTGCCAGCATTGCCGGGACTACCACAGATACGCAGTATTTT.

The chain is built from TRBV28 and TRBJ2-5, with 10 bases fitting TRBD2. Per germline, CDR1 MDHEN and CDR2 SYDVKM. V lost 1 base, J lost 4 bases, and 6 bases stayed unmatched. This CDR3 comprises 16 residues. The CDR3 sequence is CASSLLLAGNRETQYF. The CDR3 coding sequence is TGTGCCAGCAGTTTATTACTAGCGGGAAATCGAGAGACCCAGTACTTC.

The table lists this clonotype with many counts. CDR3 coding DNA: TGCAGCGTTGAACCCCTTCAGGAGACCCAGTACTTC. Protein sequence: CSVEPLQETQYF. The chain carries TRBV29-1 and TRBJ2-5; D is unresolved. The CDR3 runs 12 residues. V lost 2 bases and J 5 bases, leaving 9 bases between the germline ends. Germline CDR1 and CDR2: SQVTM and ANQGSEA.

V usage is TRBV7-8 and J usage is TRBJ2-7; 13 nucleotides line up with TRBD2. With 5 bases clipped from V and 0 bases from J, the junction kept 10 bases outside the gene matches. Germline V gene data show CDR1 as SGHVS and CDR2 as FQNEAQ. The CDR3 runs to 18 residues. In DNA, the CDR3 is TGTGCCAGCAGCCCGAAGGAGGGACTAGCGGGGAGCTCCTACGAGCAGTACTTC. Residues: CASSPKEGLAGSSYEQYF.

This clonotype was counted between two and nine times. The chain carries TRBV27 and TRBJ2-1; D perhaps matches TRBD2 (6 bases). The V end lost 5 bases, the J end lost 3 bases, and 20 bases lay between the germline ends. Looked up from germline, CDR1 is MNHEY and CDR2 is SMNVEV (reference sequence). The CDR3 consists of 17 residues. In DNA form, the CDR3 reads TGTGCCAGCAGTCCACACGGGCGGGATTCCCTCTACAATGAGCAGTTCTTC. It encodes CASSPHGRDSLYNEQFF.

This clonotype turned up a few times. The rearrangement uses TRBV27 and TRBJ1-1; 9 bases fit TRBD1. Losses at the gene ends were 6 bases for V and 6 bases for J; bases not matched to a gene: 11. The CDR3 spans 15 residues. Germline CDR1 MNHEY, CDR2 SMNVEV (reference sequence). The CDR3: CASSPDRGGFSEAFF. The CDR3 DNA follows: TGTGCCAGCAGCCCGGACAGGGGCGGATTCTCTGAAGCTTTCTTT.

V gene TRBV9 combines with J gene TRBJ2-1, with a weak D call TRBD1 (6 bases). Trimming shortened V by 7 bases and J by 8 bases, and 16 bases separated the two germline ends. This CDR3 has 13 amino acids. Germline V gene sequence: CDR1 SGDLS, CDR2 YYNGEE. The CDR3 sequence is CASRTQGGDEQFF. The CDR3 region has the DNA TGTGCCAGCCGAACACAGGGTGGCGATGAGCAGTTCTTC.

Only a few counts were recorded for this clonotype. The CDR3, as DNA: TGTGCCAGCATCCAAGAGGTCCGCACCGGGGAGCTGTTTTTT. The encoded protein is CASIQEVRTGELFF. The chain links TRBV7-9 to TRBJ2-2; D gene uncertain. The germline gives CDR1 SEHNR, CDR2 FQNEAQ (reference sequence). The CDR3 has 14 amino acids. Trimming took off 7 bases at V and 4 bases at J, with 13 bases between the two ends.

This clonotype was counted only a few times. V is TRBV9 and J is TRBJ2-1; D may match TRBD1 or TRBD2 (5 bases each). V dropped 4 bases and J dropped 3 bases, with 14 bases sitting between them. Per the germline V gene, CDR1 is SGDLS and CDR2 is YYNGEE. The length of the CDR3 is 15 residues. The CDR3 sequence: CASSPQGPNYNEQFF. CDR3 coding DNA: TGTGCCAGCAGCCCCCAGGGACCCAACTACAATGAGCAGTTCTTC.

The CDR3 DNA reads TGTGCCAGCAGCCAAAATAGCGGGGACAGCACAGATACGCAGTATTTT. Amino acid sequence: CASSQNSGDSTDTQYF. The rearrangement uses TRBV28 and TRBJ2-3; TRBD2 matches 8 bases. CDR1 is MDHEN, CDR2 SYDVKM, per germline. The CDR3 runs 16 residues. The V and J ends lost 6 bases and 0 bases, in that order; junction bases with no gene match: 8.

The V call is TRBV7-8, the J call TRBJ2-7; D not certain. Trimming stripped 1 base from V and 3 bases from J, with 7 bases between. CDR3 size: 13 residues. In germline, CDR1 is SGHVS, CDR2 FQNEAQ. CDR3 amino acids: CASSLVTVYEQYF. As DNA, the CDR3 is TGTGCCAGCAGCTTAGTCACAGTCTACGAGCAGTACTTC.

This clonotype appeared a few times. V is TRBV7-6 and J is TRBJ1-1; D uncertain. With 4 bases removed from V and 2 bases from J, the gap between germline ends came to 20 bases. The CDR3 runs 17 residues. CDR1 and CDR2 (germline): SGHVS, FNYEAQ. Here the CDR3 reads CASSSRGSKHENTEAFF. The CDR3 region has the DNA TGTGCCAGCAGCTCACGGGGATCTAAACACGAAAACACTGAAGCTTTCTTT.

This clonotype was seen more than once but under ten times. The genes are TRBV14 and TRBJ1-1; D not certain. V lost 0 bases and J lost 0, with 11 bases in between. This CDR3 spans 16 amino acids. Germline lookup yields CDR1 SGHDN and CDR2 FVKESK. The CDR3 sequence: CASSQDMAVLNTEAFF. The CDR3 DNA reads TGTGCCAGCAGCCAAGATATGGCAGTCTTGAACACTGAAGCTTTCTTT. Using reference TRBV14 and TRBJ1-1 for the parts outside the CDR3, the full variable domain is EAGVTQFPSHSVIEKGQTVTLRCDPISGHDNLYWYRRVMGKEIKFLLHFVKESKQDESGMPNNRFLAERTGGTYSTLKVQPAELEDSGVYFCASSQDMAVLNTEAFFGQGTRLTVV.

This clonotype occurred a few times. The V gene is TRBV27, the J gene TRBJ2-7; D uncertain. Germline-derived CDR1 and CDR2 are MNHEY and SMNVEV (reference sequence). The CDR3 contains 13 residues. V shed 3 bases and J shed 4 bases, with 10 bases lying between them. CDR3 loop: CASSLAAGYEQYF. The CDR3 bases are TGTGCCAGCAGTTTGGCGGCCGGGTACGAGCAGTACTTC.

The rearrangement links TRBV27 to TRBJ2-1, with D tentatively TRBD2 (5 bases). V was shortened by 0 bases and J by 8 bases, with 14 bases between the two germline ends. Germline V gene data show CDR1 as MNHEY and CDR2 as SMNVEV (reference sequence). The CDR3 runs 15 residues. CDR3 residues: CASSLSEMGSDEQFF. The CDR3 coding sequence is TGTGCCAGCAGTTTATCGGAGATGGGGAGCGATGAGCAGTTCTTC.